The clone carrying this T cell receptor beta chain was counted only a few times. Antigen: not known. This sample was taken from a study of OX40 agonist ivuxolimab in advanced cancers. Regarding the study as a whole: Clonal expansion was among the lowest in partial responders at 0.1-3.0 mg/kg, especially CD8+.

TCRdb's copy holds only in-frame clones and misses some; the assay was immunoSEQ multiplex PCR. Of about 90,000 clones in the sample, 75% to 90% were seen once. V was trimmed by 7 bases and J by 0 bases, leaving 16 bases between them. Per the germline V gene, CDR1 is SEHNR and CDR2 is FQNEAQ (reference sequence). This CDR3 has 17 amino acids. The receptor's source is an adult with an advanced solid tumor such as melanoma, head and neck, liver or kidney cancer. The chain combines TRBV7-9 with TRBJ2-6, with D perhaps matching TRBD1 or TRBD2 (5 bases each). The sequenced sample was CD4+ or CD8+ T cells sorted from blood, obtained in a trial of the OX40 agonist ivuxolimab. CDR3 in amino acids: CASTIGTGASGANVLTF. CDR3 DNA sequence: TGTGCCAGCACTATTGGGACGGGCGCCTCTGGGGCCAACGTCCTGACTTTC. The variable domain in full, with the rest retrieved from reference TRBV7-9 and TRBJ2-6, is DTGVSQNPRHKITKRGQNVTFRCDPISEHNRLYWYRQTLGQGPEFLTYFQNEAQLEKSRLLSDRFSAERPKGSFSTLEIQRTEQGDSAMYLCASTIGTGASGANVLTFGAGSRLTVL.